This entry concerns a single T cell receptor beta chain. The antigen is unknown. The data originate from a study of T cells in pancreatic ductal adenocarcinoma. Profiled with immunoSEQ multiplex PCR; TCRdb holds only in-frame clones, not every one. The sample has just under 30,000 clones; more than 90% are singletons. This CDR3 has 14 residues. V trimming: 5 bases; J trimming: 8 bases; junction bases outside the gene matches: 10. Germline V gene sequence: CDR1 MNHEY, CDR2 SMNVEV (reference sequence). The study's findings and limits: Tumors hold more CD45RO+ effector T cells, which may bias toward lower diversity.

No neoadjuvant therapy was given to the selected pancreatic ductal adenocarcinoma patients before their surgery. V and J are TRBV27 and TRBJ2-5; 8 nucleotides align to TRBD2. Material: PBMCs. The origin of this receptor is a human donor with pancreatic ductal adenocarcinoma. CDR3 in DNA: TGTGCCAGCAGTCCCCTCGTCGGGGGGGGAACCCAGTACTTC. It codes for CASSPLVGGGTQYF.